This TCR beta chain stems from a study of cytotoxic CD8 clonotypes in ibrutinib-treated CLL. Study outcomes and limitations: The study found baseline clonality above age-matched healthy donors, tracking circulating CD8+ T-cell counts. In sustained-remission versus progressing patients, sampling times differed.

Genomic DNA (around 2 micrograms) was obtained from cryopreserved PBMCs for construction of TCR beta libraries. Depth targeted 1 in 200,000 to 1 in 1 million T cells, averaging 10x coverage per clonotype. TCRdb's table, derived via immunoSEQ multiplex PCR, lists solely in-frame clones and lacks some. Among about 22,000 clones, roughly 71% were seen once, and the ten largest hold under 50%. Germline CDR1 SGHVS, CDR2 FNYEAQ. There are 15 residues in the CDR3. V lost 5 bases and J lost 5, with 18 bases in between. This clone is a singleton in its sample. Its antigen is as yet unknown. The chain uses TRBV7-6 and TRBJ1-1, with a tentative D call TRBD1 (6 bases). The source was PBMCs, collected after 12 months of ibrutinib treatment. This TCR was recovered from a human donor with chronic lymphocytic leukemia. The CDR3 DNA follows: TGTGCCAGCAGCCCAGTTGGGGGGGGCCGGACTGAAGCTTTCTTT. Amino acid sequence: CASSPVGGGRTEAFF.